This is a list of T cell receptor beta chains from one sample in a study of human T cells and chemical hapten exposure. From the RACE reads, TCRdb called clonotypes with MiXCR, one entry per CDR3 protein. This table holds roughly 120,000 distinct CDR3 sequences, roughly 12% found once. Here the sequenced sample was whole blood, taken in connection with sensitization to the hapten diphenylcyclopropenone (DPC). These receptor sequences come from a woman aged 45-65 years with alopecia areata. Some clones in this sample may be carry-over from other donors' samples. Each CDR3 is given with its conserved first and last residue. A D gene is named only where the DNA matches it firmly. Only some rows state a clone size, as once, few, many or a class for expanded clones.

v_gene,j_gene,abundance,d_gene,CDR3aa,CDR3nt
TRBV2,TRBJ2-1,many,TRBD2,CASRTSGSAHEQFF,TGTGCCAGCAGAACTAGCGGGAGTGCCCATGAGCAGTTCTTC
TRBV10-3,TRBJ2-3,.,.,CAIPPSPTQYF,TGTGCCATCCCTCCGTCCCCTACGCAGTATTTT
TRBV5-1,TRBJ1-5,many,.,CASSLLGRDSNQPQHF,TGCGCCAGCAGCTTGTTGGGACGGGATAGCAATCAGCCCCAGCATTTT
TRBV4-2,TRBJ1-1,few,.,CASSQAATFMNTEAFF,TGTGCCAGCAGCCAAGCTGCAACGTTCATGAACACTGAAGCTTTCTTT
TRBV3-1,TRBJ1-5,few,.,CASSQDQSGRQPQHF,TGTGCCAGCAGCCAAGATCAATCAGGGCGTCAGCCCCAGCATTTT
TRBV20-1,TRBJ1-5,few,TRBD1,CSAGHTGDNQPQHF,TGCAGTGCTGGACACACAGGGGACAATCAGCCCCAGCATTTT
TRBV5-6,TRBJ2-3,.,TRBD2,CASSLRAGDTDTQYF,TGTGCCAGCAGCTTGAGGGCGGGAGACACAGATACGCAGTATTTT
TRBV6-1,TRBJ1-1,few,.,CASSARHPNTEAFF,TGTGCCAGCAGTGCTCGGCACCCCAACACTGAAGCTTTCTTT
TRBV20-1,TRBJ2-1,many,.,CSARLAVSYNEQFF,TGCAGTGCTAGGTTAGCGGTCTCCTACAATGAGCAGTTCTTC
TRBV6-4,TRBJ1-1,.,TRBD1,CASSRQGGTEAFF,TGTGCCAGCAGTAGACAGGGAGGCACTGAAGCTTTCTTT
TRBV20-1,TRBJ2-6,.,.,CSAREYGQSGNVLTF,TGCAGTGCTAGGGAGTACGGACAGTCAGGGAACGTCCTGACTTTC
TRBV7-6,TRBJ2-5,few,.,CASSRQTQETQYF,TGTGCCAGCAGCAGACAGACCCAAGAGACCCAGTACTTC
TRBV2,TRBJ1-5,many,TRBD1,CASSEAPGTGRQPQHF,TGTGCCAGCAGTGAAGCGCCGGGGACAGGGAGGCAGCCCCAGCATTTT
TRBV28,TRBJ1-1,.,.,CASGLAAGAFF,TGTGCCAGCGGGCTAGCAGCGGGAGCTTTCTTT
TRBV4-1,TRBJ2-7,few,.,CASSQDPGPYEQYF,TGCGCCAGCAGCCAGGACCCCGGACCATACGAGCAGTACTTC
TRBV18,TRBJ1-1,.,.,CASSPGQIQTEAFF,TGTGCCAGCTCACCCGGCCAGATCCAAACTGAAGCTTTCTTT
TRBV4-3,TRBJ1-1,.,TRBD1,CASSPGTASLNTEAFF,TGCGCCAGCAGCCCAGGGACAGCCTCTCTTAACACTGAAGCTTTCTTT
TRBV7-9,TRBJ1-6,few,.,CASSLGTPNSPLHF,TGTGCCAGCAGCTTAGGGACTCCTAATTCACCCCTCCACTTT
TRBV5-1,TRBJ2-3,.,.,CASSSPGADTQYF,TGCGCCAGCAGCTCCCCAGGGGCCGATACGCAGTATTTT
TRBV10-1,TRBJ2-1,many,TRBD2,CASSGTSVWQEQFF,TGCGCCAGCAGTGGGACTAGCGTTTGGCAAGAGCAGTTCTTC
TRBV7-2,TRBJ2-5,.,.,CASSLAFVGETQYF,TGTGCCAGCAGCTTAGCGTTTGTGGGGGAGACCCAGTACTTC
TRBV28,TRBJ1-5,.,.,CASSPLDQPQHF,TGTGCCAGCAGCCCCCTCGATCAGCCCCAGCATTTT
TRBV7-2,TRBJ2-1,few,.,CASSLDWGSNEQFF,TGTGCCAGCAGCTTAGACTGGGGGAGCAATGAGCAGTTCTTC
TRBV4-3,TRBJ2-7,many,.,CASSQSIQGGEQYF,TGCGCCAGCAGCCAGTCCATACAGGGAGGGGAGCAGTACTTC
TRBV20-1,TRBJ2-7,many,.,CSARRGHTYEQYF,TGCAGTGCTAGACGAGGACATACTTACGAGCAGTACTTC
TRBV20-1,TRBJ2-2,.,.,CSASKSVALTGELFF,TGCAGTGCTAGCAAATCAGTGGCCCTTACCGGGGAGCTGTTTTTT
TRBV6-6,TRBJ2-3,many,TRBD2,CAGGGDTQYF,TGTGCCGGCGGGGGAGATACGCAGTATTTT
TRBV12-3/TRBV12-4,TRBJ2-7,many,TRBD2,CASSYEGLAAQDRSYEQYF,TGTGCCAGCAGTTACGAGGGACTAGCGGCCCAGGATAGGTCCTACGAGCAGTACTTC
TRBV7-2,TRBJ2-3,.,.,CASSLALAGITDTQYF,TGTGCCAGCAGCTTAGCGCTGGCGGGGATCACAGATACGCAGTATTTT
TRBV7-9,TRBJ1-5,few,TRBD1,CASSLGQGTQPQHF,TGTGCCAGCAGCTTGGGACAGGGCACACAGCCCCAGCATTTT
TRBV11-2,TRBJ2-1,few,.,CASSLRSSAVAFGEQFF,TGTGCCAGCAGCTTGAGATCTTCAGCGGTCGCGTTCGGTGAGCAGTTCTTC
TRBV10-3,TRBJ1-1,few,TRBD1,CAIWTGIVGNEAFF,TGTGCCATCTGGACAGGAATCGTCGGAAATGAAGCTTTCTTT
TRBV7-2,TRBJ2-1,many,.,CASSLTTERHYNEQFF,TGTGCCAGCAGCTTAACGACCGAGCGGCATTACAATGAGCAGTTCTTC
TRBV29-1,TRBJ2-1,many,.,CSVGVNEQFF,TGCAGCGTTGGAGTAAATGAGCAGTTCTTC
TRBV5-5,TRBJ1-2,many,TRBD1,CASSPPGGGQGARSYGYTF,TGTGCCAGCAGCCCCCCGGGGGGGGGACAGGGGGCGCGGAGCTATGGCTACACCTTC
TRBV5-5,TRBJ1-6,.,.,CASSLESRGSPLHF,TGTGCCAGCAGCTTAGAATCCCGTGGTTCACCCCTCCACTTT
TRBV29-1,TRBJ1-2,many,TRBD1,CSVDQQGAHWGYTF,TGCAGCGTTGATCAACAGGGGGCGCATTGGGGCTACACCTTC
TRBV3-1,TRBJ1-2,many,.,CASSQEETQFQAGYGYTF,TGTGCCAGCAGCCAAGAAGAAACCCAGTTTCAGGCGGGCTATGGCTACACCTTC
TRBV20-1,TRBJ1-6,.,.,CSAGGRTDNSPLHF,TGCAGTGCCGGGGGGAGGACAGACAATTCACCCCTCCACTTT
TRBV13,TRBJ2-7,few,.,CASSLVGLHSYEQYF,TGTGCCAGCAGCTTAGTGGGACTCCATTCCTACGAGCAGTACTTC
TRBV28,TRBJ2-1,.,TRBD2,CASILAGEGYNEQFF,TGTGCCAGCATCTTAGCGGGAGAGGGGTACAATGAGCAGTTCTTC
TRBV4-2,TRBJ1-5,.,TRBD1,CASSQDPGTGNQPQHF,TGTGCCAGCAGCCAAGATCCCGGGACAGGCAATCAGCCCCAGCATTTT
TRBV5-1,TRBJ1-1,.,.,CASSLNRDTEAFF,TGCGCCAGCAGCTTGAACAGGGATACTGAAGCTTTCTTT
TRBV6-2/TRBV6-3,TRBJ1-1,.,.,CASSYSIAGETEAFF,TGTGCCAGCAGTTACTCGATCGCGGGGGAAACTGAAGCTTTCTTT
TRBV28,TRBJ1-1,many,.,CASSTTGTLPEAFF,TGTGCCAGCAGTACGACCGGGACTCTTCCTGAAGCTTTCTTT
TRBV6-2/TRBV6-3,TRBJ1-1,few,.,CASKLNRRVNTEAFF,TGTGCCAGCAAACTAAACAGGAGGGTGAACACTGAAGCTTTCTTT
TRBV6-6,TRBJ1-6,many,.,CASSAGPPTLDF,TGTGCCAGCAGTGCGGGACCCCCCACCCTCGACTTT
TRBV28,TRBJ2-7,.,TRBD1,CASTRTGSYEQYF,TGTGCCAGCACCAGGACAGGATCCTACGAGCAGTACTTC
TRBV28,TRBJ1-1,.,.,CASSFPMNTEAFF,TGTGCCAGCAGTTTTCCGATGAACACTGAAGCTTTCTTT
TRBV29-1,TRBJ2-1,.,TRBD1,CSVPRGTGLNEQFF,TGCAGCGTTCCGAGGGGGACAGGGTTAAATGAGCAGTTCTTC
TRBV7-9,TRBJ2-7,.,.,CASSPLAYEQYF,TGTGCCAGCAGCCCACTTGCGTACGAGCAGTACTTC
TRBV5-4,TRBJ1-1,.,.,CASSPRSTEAFF,TGTGCCAGCAGCCCTCGGAGCACTGAAGCTTTCTTT
TRBV28,TRBJ2-1,.,.,CASSLTASYNEQFF,TGTGCCAGCAGTTTGACTGCATCATACAATGAGCAGTTCTTC
TRBV7-9,TRBJ2-3,many,.,CASSLVRTRTDTQYF,TGTGCCAGCAGCTTAGTGAGGACGCGCACAGATACGCAGTATTTT
TRBV7-9,TRBJ1-2,.,.,CASSFPTDHGRGYTF,TGTGCCAGCAGCTTTCCTACGGATCACGGTCGGGGCTACACCTTC
TRBV2,TRBJ2-7,many,.,CASRGSAYEQYF,TGTGCCAGCAGGGGGTCTGCCTACGAGCAGTACTTC
TRBV3-1,TRBJ1-4,.,.,CASSPGRPGLFF,TGTGCCAGCAGCCCCGGAAGACCCGGACTGTTTTTT